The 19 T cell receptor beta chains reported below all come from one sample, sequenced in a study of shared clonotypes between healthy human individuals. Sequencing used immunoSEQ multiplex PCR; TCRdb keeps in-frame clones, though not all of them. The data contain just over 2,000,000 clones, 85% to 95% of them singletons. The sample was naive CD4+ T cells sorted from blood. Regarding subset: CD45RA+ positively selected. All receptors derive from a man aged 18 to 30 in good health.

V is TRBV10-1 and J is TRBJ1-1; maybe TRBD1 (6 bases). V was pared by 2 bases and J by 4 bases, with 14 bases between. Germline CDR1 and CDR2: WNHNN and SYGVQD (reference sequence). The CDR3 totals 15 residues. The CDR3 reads CASSEGGAAGTEAFF. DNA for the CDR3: TGCGCCAGCAGTGAGGGGGGGGCAGCGGGCACTGAAGCTTTCTTT.

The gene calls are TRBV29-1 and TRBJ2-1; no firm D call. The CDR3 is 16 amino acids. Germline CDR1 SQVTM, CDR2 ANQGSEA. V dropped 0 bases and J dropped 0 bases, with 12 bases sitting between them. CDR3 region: CSVEDQQSLSYNEQFF. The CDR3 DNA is TGCAGCGTTGAAGATCAACAGAGTCTCTCCTACAATGAGCAGTTCTTC.

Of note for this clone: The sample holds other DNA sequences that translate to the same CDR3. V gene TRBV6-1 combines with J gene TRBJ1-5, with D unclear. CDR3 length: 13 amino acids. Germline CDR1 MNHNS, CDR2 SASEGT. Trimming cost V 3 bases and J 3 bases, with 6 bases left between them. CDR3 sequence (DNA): TGTGCCAGCAGTGACCGGAACAATCAGCCCCAGCATTTT. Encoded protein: CASSDRNNQPQHF.

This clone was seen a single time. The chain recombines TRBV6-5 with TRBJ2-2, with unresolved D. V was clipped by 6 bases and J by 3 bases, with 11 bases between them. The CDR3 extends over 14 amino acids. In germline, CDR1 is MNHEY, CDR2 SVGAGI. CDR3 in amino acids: CASRVLLDTGELFF. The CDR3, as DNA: TGTGCCAGCAGAGTTTTGCTTGACACCGGGGAGCTGTTTTTT.

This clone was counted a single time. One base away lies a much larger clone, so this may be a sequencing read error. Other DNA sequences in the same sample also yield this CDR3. This CDR3 reads CASSTDRGNTEAFF. The CDR3, as DNA: TGTGCCAGCAGCACTGACAGGGGGAACACTGAAGCTTTCTTT. V and J are TRBV27 and TRBJ1-1, with TRBD1 matching 8 bases. Germline CDR1 and CDR2: MNHEY and SMNVEV (reference sequence). Unmatched junction bases numbered 4, after V lost 6 bases and J lost 1 base. The CDR3 contains 14 residues.

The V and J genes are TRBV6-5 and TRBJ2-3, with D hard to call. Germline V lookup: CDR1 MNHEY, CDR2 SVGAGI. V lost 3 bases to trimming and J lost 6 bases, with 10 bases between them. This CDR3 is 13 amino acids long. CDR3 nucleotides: TGTGCCAGCAGTTATTACGGGTACGATACGCAGTATTTT. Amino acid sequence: CASSYYGYDTQYF.

The DNA for the CDR3 is TGCGCCAGCAGCCTGACAGGGTACAATTCACCCCTCCACTTT. Amino acid sequence: CASSLTGYNSPLHF. The chain couples TRBV5-1 to TRBJ1-6; TRBD1 matches at 7 bases. V was clipped by 4 bases and J by 7 bases; unmatched bases: 5. CDR3 length equals 14 residues. The germline V gene encodes CDR1 SGHRS and CDR2 YFSETQ.

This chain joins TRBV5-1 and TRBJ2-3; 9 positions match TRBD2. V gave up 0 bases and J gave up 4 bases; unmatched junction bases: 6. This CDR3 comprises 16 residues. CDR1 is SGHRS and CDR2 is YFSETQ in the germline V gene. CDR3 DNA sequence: TGCGCCAGCAGCTTGGCGGGACTAGCTGGCGCAGATACGCAGTATTTT. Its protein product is CASSLAGLAGADTQYF.

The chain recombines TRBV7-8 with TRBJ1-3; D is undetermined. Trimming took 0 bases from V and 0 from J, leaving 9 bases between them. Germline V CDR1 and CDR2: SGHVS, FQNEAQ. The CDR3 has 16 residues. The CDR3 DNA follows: TGTGCCAGCAGCTTAGCGGGCACCGCCTCTGGAAACACCATATATTTT. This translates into CASSLAGTASGNTIYF.

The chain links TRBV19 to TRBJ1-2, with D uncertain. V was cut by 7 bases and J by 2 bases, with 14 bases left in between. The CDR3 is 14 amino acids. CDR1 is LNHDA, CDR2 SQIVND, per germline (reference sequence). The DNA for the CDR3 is TGTGCCAGTACTCCTTGGACGGGGAACTATGGCTACACCTTC. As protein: CASTPWTGNYGYTF.

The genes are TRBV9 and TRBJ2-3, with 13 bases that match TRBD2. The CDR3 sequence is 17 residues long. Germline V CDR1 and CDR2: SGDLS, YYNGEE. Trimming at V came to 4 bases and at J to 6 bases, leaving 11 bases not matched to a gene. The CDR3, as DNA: TGTGCCAGCAGCCAGACGACTAGCGGGAGGTCCGCGGATACGCAGTATTTT. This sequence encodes CASSQTTSGRSADTQYF. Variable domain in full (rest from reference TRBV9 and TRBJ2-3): DSGVTQTPKHLITATGQRVTLRCSPRSGDLSVYWYQQSLDQGLQFLIQYYNGEERAKGNILERFSAQQFPDLHSELNLSSLELGDSALYFCASSQTTSGRSADTQYFGPGTRLTVL.

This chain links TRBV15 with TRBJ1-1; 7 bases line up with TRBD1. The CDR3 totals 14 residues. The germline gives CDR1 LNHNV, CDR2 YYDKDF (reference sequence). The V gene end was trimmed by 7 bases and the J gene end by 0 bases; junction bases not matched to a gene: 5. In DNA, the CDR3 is TGTGCCACCAAGACAGGGACCATGAACACTGAAGCTTTCTTT. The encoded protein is CATKTGTMNTEAFF.

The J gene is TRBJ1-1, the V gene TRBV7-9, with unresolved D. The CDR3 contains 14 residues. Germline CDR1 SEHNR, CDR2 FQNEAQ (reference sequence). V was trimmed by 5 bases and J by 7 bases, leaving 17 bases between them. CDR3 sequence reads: CASSGLETAGEAFF. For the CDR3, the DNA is TGTGCCAGCAGCGGACTTGAAACAGCCGGTGAAGCTTTCTTT.

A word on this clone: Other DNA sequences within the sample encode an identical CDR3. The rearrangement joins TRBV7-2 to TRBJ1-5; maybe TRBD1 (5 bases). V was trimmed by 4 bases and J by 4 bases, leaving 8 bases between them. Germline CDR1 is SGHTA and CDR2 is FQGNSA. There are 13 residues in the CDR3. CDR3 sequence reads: CASSSTGNQPQHF. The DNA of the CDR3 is TGTGCCAGCAGCTCCACAGGTAATCAGCCCCAGCATTTT.

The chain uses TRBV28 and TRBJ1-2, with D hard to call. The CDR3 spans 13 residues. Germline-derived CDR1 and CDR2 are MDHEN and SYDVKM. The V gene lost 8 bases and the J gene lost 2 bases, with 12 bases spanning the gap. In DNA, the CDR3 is TGTGCCAGCGAGATACGCAGGAACTATGGCTACACCTTC. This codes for CASEIRRNYGYTF.

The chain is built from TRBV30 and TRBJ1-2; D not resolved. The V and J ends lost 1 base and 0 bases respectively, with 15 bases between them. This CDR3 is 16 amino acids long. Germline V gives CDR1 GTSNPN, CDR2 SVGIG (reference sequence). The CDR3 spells CAWSEVGSLANYGYTF. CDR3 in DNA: TGTGCCTGGAGTGAAGTTGGCAGCCTAGCTAACTATGGCTACACCTTC.

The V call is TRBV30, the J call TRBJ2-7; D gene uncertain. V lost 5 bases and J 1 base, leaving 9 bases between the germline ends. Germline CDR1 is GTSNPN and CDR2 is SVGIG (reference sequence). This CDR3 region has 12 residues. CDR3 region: CAWAGWSYEQYF. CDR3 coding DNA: TGTGCCTGGGCAGGCTGGTCCTACGAGCAGTACTTC.

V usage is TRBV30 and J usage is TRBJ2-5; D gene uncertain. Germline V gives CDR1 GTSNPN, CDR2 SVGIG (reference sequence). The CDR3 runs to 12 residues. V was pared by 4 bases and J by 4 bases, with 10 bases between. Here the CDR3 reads CAWTLEGETQYF. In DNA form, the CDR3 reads TGTGCCTGGACCCTAGAAGGAGAGACCCAGTACTTC.

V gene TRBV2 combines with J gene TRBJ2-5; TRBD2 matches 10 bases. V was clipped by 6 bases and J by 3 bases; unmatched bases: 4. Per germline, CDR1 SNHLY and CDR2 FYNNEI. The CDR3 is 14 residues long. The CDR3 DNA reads TGTGCCAGCAGGAAGGGACTAGCGAAAGAGACCCAGTACTTC. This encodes CASRKGLAKETQYF.